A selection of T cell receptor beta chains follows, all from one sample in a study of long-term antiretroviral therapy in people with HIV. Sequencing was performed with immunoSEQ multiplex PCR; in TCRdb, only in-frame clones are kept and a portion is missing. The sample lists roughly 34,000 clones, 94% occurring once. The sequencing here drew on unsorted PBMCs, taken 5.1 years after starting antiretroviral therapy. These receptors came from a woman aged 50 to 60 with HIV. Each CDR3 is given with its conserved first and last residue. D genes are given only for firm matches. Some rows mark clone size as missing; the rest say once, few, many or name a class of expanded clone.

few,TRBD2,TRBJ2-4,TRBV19,TGTGCCAGTAATACTAGCGTCCTGGGCAATCGCTCCCGGAAAATCGGCATTCAGTACTTC,CASNTSVLGNRSRKIGIQYF
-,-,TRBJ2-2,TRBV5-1,TGCGCCAGCAATGATAGGGGGAACACCGGGGAGCTGTTTTTT,CASNDRGNTGELFF
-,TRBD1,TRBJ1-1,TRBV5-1,TGCGCCAGCAGCTTGGCCACAGGGGACACTGAAGCTTTCTTT,CASSLATGDTEAFF
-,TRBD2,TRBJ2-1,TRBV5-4,TGTGCCAGCAGCCCGGGACTAGCGGGCTACTACAATGAGCAGTTCTTC,CASSPGLAGYYNEQFF
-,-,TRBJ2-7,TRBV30,TGTGCCTGGAGTAAGCGGTTACCCTCCTACGAGCAGTACTTC,CAWSKRLPSYEQYF
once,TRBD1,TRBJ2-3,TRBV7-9,TGTGCCAGCAGCTTATCCGAGACAGGGGGAGCAGATACGCAGTATTTT,CASSLSETGGADTQYF
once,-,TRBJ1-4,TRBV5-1,TGCGCCAGCAGCTTGGGGCAGGGGTCTAATGAAAAACTGTTTTTT,CASSLGQGSNEKLFF
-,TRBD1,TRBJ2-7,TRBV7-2,TGTGCCAGCAGCTTTAGGACAGGGGGTGGCGAGCAGTACTTC,CASSFRTGGGEQYF
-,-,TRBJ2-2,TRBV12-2,TGTGCAAGTCGCTTAGCGGGACTAGTAAACACCGGGGAGCTGTTTTTT,CASRLAGLVNTGELFF
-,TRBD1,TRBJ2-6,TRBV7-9,TGTGCCAGCAGTCCTCGACTGGGACAGGGGACGAATGGGGCCAACGTCCTGACTTTC,CASSPRLGQGTNGANVLTF
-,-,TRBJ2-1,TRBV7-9,TGTGCCACCGTGGCTATACAGAGGGACAATGAGCAGTTCTTC,CATVAIQRDNEQFF
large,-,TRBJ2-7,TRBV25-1,TGTGCCAGCGCTCCAGGGGACGAGCAGTACTTC,CASAPGDEQYF
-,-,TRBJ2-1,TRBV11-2,TGTGCCAGCAGCTTAGACAGTTTCTCTGGCGGGGCGGACAATGAGCAGTTCTTC,CASSLDSFSGGADNEQFF
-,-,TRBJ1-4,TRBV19,TGTGCCAGTAGTATAGGAACAGGGCTTAATGAAAAACTGTTTTTT,CASSIGTGLNEKLFF
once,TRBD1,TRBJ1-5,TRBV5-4,TGTGCCAGCAGCTTGGCAGGGACAGGCAATCAGCCCCAGCATTTT,CASSLAGTGNQPQHF
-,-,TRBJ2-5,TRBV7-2,TGTGCCAGCAGCTTAGGGTCTCGCTCGGGACAAGGGACCCAGTACTTC,CASSLGSRSGQGTQYF
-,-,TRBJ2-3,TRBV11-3,TGTGCCAGCAGCCCGGACGGTTCCCGCACAGATACGCAGTATTTT,CASSPDGSRTDTQYF
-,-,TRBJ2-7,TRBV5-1,TGCGCCAGCAGCTTGGGGGGAATTTCGCCGTACGAGCAGTACTTC,CASSLGGISPYEQYF
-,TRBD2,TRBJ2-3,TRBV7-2,TGTGCCAGCAGCTTAGCTCCTTTTAGCGGGGGGGGCACAGATACGCAGTATTTT,CASSLAPFSGGGTDTQYF
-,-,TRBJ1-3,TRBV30,TGTGCCTGGAGCCCGGGTAACACCATATATTTT,CAWSPGNTIYF
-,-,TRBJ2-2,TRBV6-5,TGTGCCAGCAGTAGAGTGGGGGAGCTGTTTTTT,CASSRVGELFF
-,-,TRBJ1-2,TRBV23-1,TGCGCCAGCAGTCAATCATTGGCAGGGGTCCCTAACTATGGCTACACCTTC,CASSQSLAGVPNYGYTF
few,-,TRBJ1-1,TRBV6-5,TGTGCCAGCAGTTACGCCCTACCGGACACTGAAGCTTTCTTT,CASSYALPDTEAFF
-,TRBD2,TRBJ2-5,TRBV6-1,TGTGCCAGCAGTGACGCTTCTAGCGGGGTAAAAGAGACCCAGTACTTC,CASSDASSGVKETQYF
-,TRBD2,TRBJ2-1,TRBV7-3,TGTGCCAGCAGCGTAAGCGGGGGGCAGAACAATGAGCAGTTCTTC,CASSVSGGQNNEQFF
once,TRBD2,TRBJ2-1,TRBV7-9,TGTGCCAGCAGCTTAGTTAGCGGGGGAGAACGTGAGCAGTTCTTC,CASSLVSGGEREQFF
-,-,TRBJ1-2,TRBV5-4,TGTGCCAGCAGCTCACGGGTATCGGATTATGGCTACACCTTC,CASSSRVSDYGYTF
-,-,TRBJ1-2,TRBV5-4,TGTGCCAGCAGCTTGGACAGGGTAGTGAGTGGCTACACCTTC,CASSLDRVVSGYTF
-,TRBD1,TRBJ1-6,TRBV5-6,TGTGCCAGCAGCTGGGATCCGGGACAGAAGAGCTCCTATAATTCACCCCTCCACTTT,CASSWDPGQKSSYNSPLHF
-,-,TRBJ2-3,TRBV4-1,TGCGCCAGCAGCCAAGACAGCCCAGGCACAGATACGCAGTATTTT,CASSQDSPGTDTQYF
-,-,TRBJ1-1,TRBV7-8,TGTGCCAGCAGCTTAACATCGACAGGCGATCGCACTGAAGCTTTCTTT,CASSLTSTGDRTEAFF
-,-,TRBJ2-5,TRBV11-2,TGTGCCAGCAGCGTGCGGGGGCGGGAGACCCAGTACTTC,CASSVRGRETQYF
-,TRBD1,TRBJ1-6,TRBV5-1,TGCGCCAGCAGCTCCGACCCGGGACAGGGGAATTCACCCCTCCACTTT,CASSSDPGQGNSPLHF
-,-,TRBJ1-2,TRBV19,TGTGCCAGTACCGGGACTCCGAGTAACTATGGCTACACCTTC,CASTGTPSNYGYTF
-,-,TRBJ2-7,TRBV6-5,TGTGCCAGCAGCTCAACAGGGACCTACGAGCAGTACTTC,CASSSTGTYEQYF
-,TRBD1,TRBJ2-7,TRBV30,TGTGCCGTCAGGGGGAGACTAAACGAGCAGTACTTC,CAVRGRLNEQYF
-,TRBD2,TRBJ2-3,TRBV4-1,TGCGCCAGCAGCCAAGACAGTAGCGGGGGGGCCATGACAGATACGCAGTATTTT,CASSQDSSGGAMTDTQYF
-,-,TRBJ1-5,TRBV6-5,TGTGCCAGCAGTCAGGGAACGAGCAATCAGCCCCAGCATTTT,CASSQGTSNQPQHF
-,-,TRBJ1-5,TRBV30,TGTGCCTGGAGTGCCTCGAGTACAGCCCTTCAGCCCCAGCATTTT,CAWSASSTALQPQHF
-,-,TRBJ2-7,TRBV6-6,TGTGCCAGCAGTTCCCTCGGGGACGAGCAGTACTTC,CASSSLGDEQYF
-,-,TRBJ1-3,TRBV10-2,TGCGCCAGCAGTGCGGGGAGTGGAAACACCATATATTTT,CASSAGSGNTIYF
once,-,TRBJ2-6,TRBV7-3,TGTGCCAGCAGCTCCCTGCACTCTGGGGCCAACGTCCTGACTTTC,CASSSLHSGANVLTF
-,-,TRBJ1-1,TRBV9,TGTGCCAGCAGCCCGGGAGGGAAAAACACTGAAGCTTTCTTT,CASSPGGKNTEAFF
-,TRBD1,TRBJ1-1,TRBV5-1,TGCGCCAGCAGCGTTCAGACAGGGGGCCGGGACACTGAAGCTTTCTTT,CASSVQTGGRDTEAFF
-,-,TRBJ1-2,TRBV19,TGTGCCAGTAGTATCACGATTAACTATGGCTACACCTTC,CASSITINYGYTF
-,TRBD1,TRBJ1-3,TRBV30,TGTGCCTGGGATAGGGGGCTAGGAAACACCATATATTTT,CAWDRGLGNTIYF
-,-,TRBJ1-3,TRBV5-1,TGCGCCAGCAGCAGCCGGGACACGAGCTCTGGAAACACCATATATTTT,CASSSRDTSSGNTIYF
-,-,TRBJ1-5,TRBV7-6,TGTGCCAGCAGCTTAGGGTCGCAGCCCCAGCATTTT,CASSLGSQPQHF
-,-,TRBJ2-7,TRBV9,TGTGCCAGCAGCGTAGAACTCGAAAGCTCCTACGAGCAGTACTTC,CASSVELESSYEQYF
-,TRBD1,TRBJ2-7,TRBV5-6,TGTGCCAGCAGTCATAGGACAGGGGAGCAGTACTTC,CASSHRTGEQYF
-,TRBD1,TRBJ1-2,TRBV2,TGTGCCAGTGCCTCTCAGGGGGCGATTGGGCATGGCTACACCTTC,CASASQGAIGHGYTF
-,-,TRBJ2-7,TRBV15,TGTGCCACCAGCAGTTTTTGGACAGAGACACGGGGCGAGCAGTACTTC,CATSSFWTETRGEQYF
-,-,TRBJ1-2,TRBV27,TGTGCCAGCAGTCCTTTAGAGCGACGCTCGATTGTGGGCTACACCTTC,CASSPLERRSIVGYTF
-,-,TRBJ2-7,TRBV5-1,TGCGCCAGCGGCCGGGAGAGCTCCTACGAGCAGTACTTC,CASGRESSYEQYF